This entry lists 5 T cell receptor beta chains sequenced from one sample in a study of T cell responses to AZD1222 COVID-19 vaccine. TCRdb's table, derived via immunoSEQ multiplex PCR, lists solely in-frame clones and lacks some. The sample comprises about 130,000 clones, 70% to 90% of which are singletons, and over 9.5% rests with the top ten. Sample: peripheral blood, taken on day 0 of AZD1222 vaccination. These receptors all stem from an adult in good health.

The chain carries TRBV5-1 and TRBJ1-6; a possible D gene is TRBD1 (6 bases). Germline V gene data show CDR1 as SGHRS and CDR2 as YFSETQ. This CDR3 is 17 amino acids long. Trimming stripped 4 bases from V and 2 bases from J, with 16 bases between. CDR3 DNA sequence: TGCGCCAGCAGCCCTGGAGCGGGGGGCACCTATAATTCACCCCTCCACTTT. This gives the protein CASSPGAGGTYNSPLHF. Looking up the rest from reference TRBV5-1 and TRBJ1-6 gives the full variable domain: KAGVTQTPRYLIKTRGQQVTLSCSPISGHRSVSWYQQTPGQGLQFLFEYFSETQRNKGNFPGRFSGRQFSNSRSEMNVSTLELGDSALYLCASSPGAGGTYNSPLHFGNGTRLTVT.

The V and J genes are TRBV27 and TRBJ2-2, with 7 bases lining up with TRBD2. The germline gives CDR1 MNHEY, CDR2 SMNVEV (reference sequence). CDR3 length: 14 residues. CDR3 nucleotide sequence: TGTGCTTCATCGACTAGCAGGGTTGCCGGGGAGCTGTTTTTT. This codes for CASSTSRVAGELFF.

The chain has TRBV28 and TRBJ2-7, with 8 nucleotides matching TRBD1. Germline V gene data show CDR1 as MDHEN and CDR2 as SYDVKM. V lost 7 bases and J lost 5; bases outside the gene matches: 4. This CDR3 is 12 amino acids long. The DNA for the CDR3 is TGTGCCAGCACCCCGGACAGGGACGAGCAGTACTTC. It encodes CASTPDRDEQYF.

The rearrangement links TRBV23-1 to TRBJ1-4; weak D call: TRBD1 (6 bases). TRBV23-1 is classed as an ORF, of uncertain function. The CDR3 extends over 17 amino acids. V was pared by 2 bases and J by 0 bases, with 13 bases between. The DNA for the CDR3 is TGCGCCAGCAGTCAACCGCCCCGACAGGCAACTAATGAAAAACTGTTTTTT. It encodes CASSQPPRQATNEKLFF.

V gene TRBV7-9 combines with J gene TRBJ1-4, with TRBD1 as a possible D gene (6 bases). The germline CDR1 and CDR2 sequences are SEHNR and FQNEAQ (reference sequence). With 4 bases removed from V and 7 bases from J, the gap between germline ends came to 13 bases. CDR3 length: 14 residues. The CDR3 DNA reads TGTGCCAGCAGCTCCAGGGGAGACGGTGAAAAACTGTTTTTT. As protein: CASSSRGDGEKLFF. The full variable domain, completed using reference TRBV7-9 and TRBJ1-4, is DTGVSQNPRHKITKRGQNVTFRCDPISEHNRLYWYRQTLGQGPEFLTYFQNEAQLEKSRLLSDRFSAERPKGSFSTLEIQRTEQGDSAMYLCASSSRGDGEKLFFGSGTQLSVL.